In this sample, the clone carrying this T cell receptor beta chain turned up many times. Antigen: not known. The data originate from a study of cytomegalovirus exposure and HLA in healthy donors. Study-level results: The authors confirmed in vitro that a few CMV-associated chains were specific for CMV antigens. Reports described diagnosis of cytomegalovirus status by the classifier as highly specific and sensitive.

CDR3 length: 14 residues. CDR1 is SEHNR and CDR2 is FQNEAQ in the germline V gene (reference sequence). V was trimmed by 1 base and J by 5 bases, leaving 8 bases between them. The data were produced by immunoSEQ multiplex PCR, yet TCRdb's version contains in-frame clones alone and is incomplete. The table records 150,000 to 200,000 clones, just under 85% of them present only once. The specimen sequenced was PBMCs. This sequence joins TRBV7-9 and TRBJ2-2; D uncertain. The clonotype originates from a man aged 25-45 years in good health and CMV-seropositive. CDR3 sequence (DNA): TGTGCCAGCAGCTTAGGGGTCGGGACCGGGGAGCTGTTTTTT. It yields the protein CASSLGVGTGELFF.